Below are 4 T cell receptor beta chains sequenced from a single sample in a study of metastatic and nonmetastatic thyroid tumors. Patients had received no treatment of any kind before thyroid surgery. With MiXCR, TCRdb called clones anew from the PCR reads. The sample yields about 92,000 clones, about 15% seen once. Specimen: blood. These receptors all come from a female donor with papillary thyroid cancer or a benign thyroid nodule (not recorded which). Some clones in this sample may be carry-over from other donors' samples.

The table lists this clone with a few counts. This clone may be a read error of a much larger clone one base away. The DNA of the CDR3 is TGTGCCAGCGGTTTACTGGGGCTAGGGGCTGAATCTTTCTTT. Amino acid sequence: CASGLLGLGAESFF. V is TRBV6-1 and J is TRBJ1-1, with a possible D match to TRBD1 (5 bases). Germline assignment: CDR1 MNHNS and CDR2 SASEGT. This CDR3 contains 14 residues.

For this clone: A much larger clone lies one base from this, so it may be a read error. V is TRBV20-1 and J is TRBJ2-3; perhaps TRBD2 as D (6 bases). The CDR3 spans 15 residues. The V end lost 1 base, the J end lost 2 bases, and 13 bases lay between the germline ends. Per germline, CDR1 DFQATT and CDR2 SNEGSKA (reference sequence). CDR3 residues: CSARAYGSSTDTQYF. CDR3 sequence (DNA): TGCAGTGCTAGAGCTTACGGGAGTTCCACAGATACGCAGTATTTT.

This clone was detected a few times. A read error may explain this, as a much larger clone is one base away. The CDR3 region has the DNA TGCAGTGCTAGAGATCCGCTCACACCTAGCACAGATACGCAGTATTTT. This sequence encodes CSARDPLTPSTDTQYF. The chain links TRBV20-1 to TRBJ2-3; D gene ambiguous. Germline CDR1 DFQATT, CDR2 SNEGSKA (reference sequence). There are 16 residues in the CDR3. Trimming removed 0 bases from V and 0 bases from J, with 13 bases in between.

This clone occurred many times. DNA of the CDR3: TGCAGTGCTAGAGAACGGGGACGCCGCTCCTACAATGAGCAGTTCTTC. Protein product: CSARERGRRSYNEQFF. V gene TRBV20-1 combines with J gene TRBJ2-1; D possibly uses TRBD1 or TRBD2 (5 bases each). The germline V gene has CDR1 DFQATT and CDR2 SNEGSKA (reference sequence). This CDR3 is built from 16 residues. Trimming took off 0 bases at V and 0 bases at J, with 12 bases between the two ends.